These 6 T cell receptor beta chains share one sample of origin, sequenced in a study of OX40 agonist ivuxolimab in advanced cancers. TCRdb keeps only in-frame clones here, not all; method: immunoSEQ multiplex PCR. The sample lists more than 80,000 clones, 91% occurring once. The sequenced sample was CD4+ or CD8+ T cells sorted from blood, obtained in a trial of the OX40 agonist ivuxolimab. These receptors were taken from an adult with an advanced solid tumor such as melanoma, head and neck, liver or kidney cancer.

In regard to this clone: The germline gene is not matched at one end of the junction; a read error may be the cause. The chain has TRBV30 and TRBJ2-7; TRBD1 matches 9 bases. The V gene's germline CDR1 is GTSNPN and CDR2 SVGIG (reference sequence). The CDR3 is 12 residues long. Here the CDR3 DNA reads TGTGCCTGGGGGACAGGGCCTTACGCGCAGTACTTC. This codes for CAWGTGPYAQYF. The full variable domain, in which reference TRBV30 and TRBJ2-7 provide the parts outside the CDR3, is SQTIHQWPATLVQPVGSPLSLECTVEGTSNPNLYWYRQAAGRGLQLLFYSVGIGQISSEVPQNLSASRPQDRQFILSSKKLLLSDSGFYLCAWGTGPYAQYFGPGTRLTVT.

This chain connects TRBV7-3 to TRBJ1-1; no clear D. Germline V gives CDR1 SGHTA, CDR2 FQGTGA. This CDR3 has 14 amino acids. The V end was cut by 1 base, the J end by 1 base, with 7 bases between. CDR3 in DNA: TGTGCCAGCAGCTTAAAGGGCCGGAACACTGAAGCTTTCTTT. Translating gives CASSLKGRNTEAFF.

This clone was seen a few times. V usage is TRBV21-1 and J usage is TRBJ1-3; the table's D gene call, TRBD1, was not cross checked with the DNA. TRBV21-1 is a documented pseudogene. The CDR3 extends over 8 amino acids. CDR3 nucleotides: TGTGCCAGCAGCTCCTCAGGGTTT. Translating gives CASSSSGF.

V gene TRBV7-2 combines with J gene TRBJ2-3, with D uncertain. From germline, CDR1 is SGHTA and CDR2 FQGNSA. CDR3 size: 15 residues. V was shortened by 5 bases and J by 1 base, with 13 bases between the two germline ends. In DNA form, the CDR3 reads TGTGCCAGCAGCCCTAGGGCACTTCGCACAGATACGCAGTATTTT. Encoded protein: CASSPRALRTDTQYF.

DNA for the CDR3: TGTGCCAGTAGTATAGGCTATTGGCGCGGGAGGATTGGGTACAATGAGCAGTTCTTC. It codes for CASSIGYWRGRIGYNEQFF. The chain couples TRBV19 to TRBJ2-1, with 8 bases identical to TRBD2. J was trimmed by 4 bases and V by 1 base; bases with no gene match: 15. Germline V lookup: CDR1 LNHDA, CDR2 SQIVND (reference sequence). The CDR3 sequence is 19 residues long.

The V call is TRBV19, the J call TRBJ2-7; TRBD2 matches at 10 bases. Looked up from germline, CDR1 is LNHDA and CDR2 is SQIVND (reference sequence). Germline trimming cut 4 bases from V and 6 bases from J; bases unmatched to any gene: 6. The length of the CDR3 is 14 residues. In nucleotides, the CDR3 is TGTGCCAGTAGTACCACTAGCGGGAACTCCGAGCAGTACTTC. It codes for CASSTTSGNSEQYF. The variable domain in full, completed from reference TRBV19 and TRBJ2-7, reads DGGITQSPKYLFRKEGQNVTLSCEQNLNHDAMYWYRQDPGQGLRLIYYSQIVNDFQKGDIAEGYSVSREKKESFPLTVTSAQKNPTAFYLCASSTTSGNSEQYFGPGTRLTVT.